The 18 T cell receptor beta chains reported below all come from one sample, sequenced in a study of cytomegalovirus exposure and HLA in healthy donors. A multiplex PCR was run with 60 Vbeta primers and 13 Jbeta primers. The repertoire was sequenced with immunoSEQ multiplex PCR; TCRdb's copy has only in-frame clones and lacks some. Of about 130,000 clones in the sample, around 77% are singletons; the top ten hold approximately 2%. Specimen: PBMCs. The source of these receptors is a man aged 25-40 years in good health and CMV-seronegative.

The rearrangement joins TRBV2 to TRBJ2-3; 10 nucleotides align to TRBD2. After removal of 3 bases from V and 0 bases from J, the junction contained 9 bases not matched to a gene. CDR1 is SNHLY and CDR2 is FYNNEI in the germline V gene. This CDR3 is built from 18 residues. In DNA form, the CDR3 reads TGTGCCAGCAGTGATCTGGCTAGCGGGGGAAGGAGCACAGATACGCAGTATTTT. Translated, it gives CASSDLASGGRSTDTQYF.

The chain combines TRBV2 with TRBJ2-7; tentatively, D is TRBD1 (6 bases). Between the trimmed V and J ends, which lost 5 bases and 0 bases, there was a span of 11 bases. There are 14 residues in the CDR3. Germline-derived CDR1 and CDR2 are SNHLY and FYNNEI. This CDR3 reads CASSRQADSYEQYF. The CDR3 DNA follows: TGTGCCAGCAGTAGACAGGCCGACTCCTACGAGCAGTACTTC.

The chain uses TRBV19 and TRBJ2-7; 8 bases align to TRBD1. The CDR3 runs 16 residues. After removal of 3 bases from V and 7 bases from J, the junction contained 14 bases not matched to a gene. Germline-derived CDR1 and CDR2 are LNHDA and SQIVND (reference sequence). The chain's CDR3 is CASSMADRGPMGEQYF. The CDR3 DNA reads TGTGCCAGTAGTATGGCCGACAGGGGCCCAATGGGGGAGCAGTACTTC.

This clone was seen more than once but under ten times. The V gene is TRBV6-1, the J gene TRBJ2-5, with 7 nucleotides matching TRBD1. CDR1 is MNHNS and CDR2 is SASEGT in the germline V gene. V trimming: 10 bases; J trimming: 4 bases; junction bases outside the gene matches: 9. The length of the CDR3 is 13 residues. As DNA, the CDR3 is TGTGCCACCGTTAGACAGGGTGGAGAGACCCAGTACTTC. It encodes CATVRQGGETQYF.

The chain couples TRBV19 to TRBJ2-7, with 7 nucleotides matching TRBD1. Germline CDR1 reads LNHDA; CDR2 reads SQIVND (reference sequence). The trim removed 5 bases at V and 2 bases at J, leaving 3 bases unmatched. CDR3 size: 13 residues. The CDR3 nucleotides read TGTGCCAGTAGTTCACAGGGGCCCTACGAGCAGTACTTC. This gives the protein CASSSQGPYEQYF.

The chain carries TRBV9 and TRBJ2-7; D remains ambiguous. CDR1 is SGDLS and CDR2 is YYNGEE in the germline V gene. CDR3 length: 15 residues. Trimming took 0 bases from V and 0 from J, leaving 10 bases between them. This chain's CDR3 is CASSVAIESSYEQYF. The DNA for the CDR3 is TGTGCCAGCAGCGTAGCTATAGAGAGCTCCTACGAGCAGTACTTC.

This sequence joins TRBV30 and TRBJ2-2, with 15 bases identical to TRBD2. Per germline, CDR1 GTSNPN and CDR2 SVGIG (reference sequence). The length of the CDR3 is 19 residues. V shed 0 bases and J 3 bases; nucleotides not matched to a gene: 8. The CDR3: CAWSVPGTSGRMDTGELFF. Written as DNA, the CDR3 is TGTGCCTGGAGTGTGCCCGGGACTAGCGGGAGGATGGACACCGGGGAGCTGTTTTTT.

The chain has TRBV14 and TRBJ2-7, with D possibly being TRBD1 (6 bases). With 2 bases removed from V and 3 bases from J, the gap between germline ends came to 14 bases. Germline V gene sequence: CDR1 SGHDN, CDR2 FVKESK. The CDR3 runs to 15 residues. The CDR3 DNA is TGTGCCAGCAGCCAACTTGGGACACCCGACTACGAGCAGTACTTC. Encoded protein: CASSQLGTPDYEQYF.

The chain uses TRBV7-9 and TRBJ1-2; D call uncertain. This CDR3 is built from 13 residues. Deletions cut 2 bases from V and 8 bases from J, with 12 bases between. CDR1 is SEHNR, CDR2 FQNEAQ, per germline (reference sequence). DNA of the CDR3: TGTGCCAGCAGCTTACTGGCGAGGGAGGGCTACACCTTC. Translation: CASSLLAREGYTF.

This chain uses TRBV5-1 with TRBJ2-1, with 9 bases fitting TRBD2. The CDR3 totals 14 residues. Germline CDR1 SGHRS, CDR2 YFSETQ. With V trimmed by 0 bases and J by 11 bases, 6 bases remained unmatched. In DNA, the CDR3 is TGCGCCAGCAGCTTGGTCGGTAGCGGGAGACAGCAGTTCTTC. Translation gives CASSLVGSGRQQFF.

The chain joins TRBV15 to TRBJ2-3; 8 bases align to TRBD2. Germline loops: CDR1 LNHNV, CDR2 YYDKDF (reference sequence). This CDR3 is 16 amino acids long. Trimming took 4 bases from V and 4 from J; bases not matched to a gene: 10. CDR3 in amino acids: CATSTRAGGSADTQYF. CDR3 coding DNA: TGTGCCACCAGCACCAGGGCGGGGGGATCGGCAGATACGCAGTATTTT.

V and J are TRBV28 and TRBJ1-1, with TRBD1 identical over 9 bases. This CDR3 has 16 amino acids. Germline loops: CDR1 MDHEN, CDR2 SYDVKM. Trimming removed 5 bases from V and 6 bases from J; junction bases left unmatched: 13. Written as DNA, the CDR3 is TGTGCCAGCAGTCTCCCCGGGACAGGGTGGGGGGCTGAAGCTTTCTTT. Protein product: CASSLPGTGWGAEAFF.

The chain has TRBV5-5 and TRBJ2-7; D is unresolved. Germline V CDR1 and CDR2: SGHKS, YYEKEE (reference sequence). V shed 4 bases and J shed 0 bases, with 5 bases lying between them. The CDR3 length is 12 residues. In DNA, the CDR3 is TGTGCCAGCAGCCTCTTCTCCTACGAGCAGTACTTC. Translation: CASSLFSYEQYF.

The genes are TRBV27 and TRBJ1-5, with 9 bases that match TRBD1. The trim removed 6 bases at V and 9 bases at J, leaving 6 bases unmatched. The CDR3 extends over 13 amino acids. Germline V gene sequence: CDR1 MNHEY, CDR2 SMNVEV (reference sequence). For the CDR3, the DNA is TGTGCCAGCAGCAGACAGGGGGGGCTGCCCCAGCATTTT. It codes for CASSRQGGLPQHF.

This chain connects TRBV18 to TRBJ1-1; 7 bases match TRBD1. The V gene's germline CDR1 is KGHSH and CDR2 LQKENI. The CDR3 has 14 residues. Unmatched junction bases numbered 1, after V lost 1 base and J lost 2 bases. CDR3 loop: CASSPRQGNTEAFF. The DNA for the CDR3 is TGTGCCAGCTCACCACGACAGGGAAACACTGAAGCTTTCTTT.

The DNA for the CDR3 is TGTGCCAGCTCACCTGAAAACGGGGGGATCGGCACTGAAGCTTTCTTT. Translated, it gives CASSPENGGIGTEAFF. The chain joins TRBV18 to TRBJ1-1, with D possibly being TRBD1 (5 bases). The ends were cut back, 3 bases at V and 4 bases at J, with 18 bases in the middle. In germline, CDR1 is KGHSH, CDR2 LQKENI. The CDR3 totals 16 residues. The full variable domain, completed using reference TRBV18 and TRBJ1-1, is NAGVMQNPRHLVRRRGQEARLRCSPMKGHSHVYWYRQLPEEGLKFMVYLQKENIIDESGMPKERFSAEFPKEGPSILRIQQVVRGDSAAYFCASSPENGGIGTEAFFGQGTRLTVV.

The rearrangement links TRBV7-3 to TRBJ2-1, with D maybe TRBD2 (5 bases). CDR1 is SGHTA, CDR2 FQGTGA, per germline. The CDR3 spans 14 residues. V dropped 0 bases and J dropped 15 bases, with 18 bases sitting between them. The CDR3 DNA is TGTGCCAGCAGCTTAACGTCTCTGAAACTAGGCCGGTTCTTC. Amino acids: CASSLTSLKLGRFF.

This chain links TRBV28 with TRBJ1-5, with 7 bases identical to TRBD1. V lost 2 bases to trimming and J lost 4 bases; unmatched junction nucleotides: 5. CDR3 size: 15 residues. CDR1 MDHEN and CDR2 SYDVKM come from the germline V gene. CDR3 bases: TGTGCCAGCAGTTTACAGGGGGTAAGGAATCAGCCCCAGCATTTT. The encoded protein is CASSLQGVRNQPQHF.